This T cell receptor beta chain originates from a study of cytomegalovirus exposure and HLA in healthy donors. Points from the study as a whole: 164 TCR beta chains were listed as cytomegalovirus-associated.

Germline V gene sequence: CDR1 MDHEN, CDR2 SYDVKM. The junction had 10 bases not matched to a gene; V was cut back by 7 bases and J by 0 bases. This CDR3 has 16 residues. The PCR contained 60 Vbeta and 13 Jbeta primers. Original processing methods: A later analysis tallied 87 million or so unique TCR beta chains, some 10 million of them shared. Produced via immunoSEQ multiplex PCR; TCRdb's table is partial and in-frame only. The V and J calls and the clone size are those of that table, but D and trimming were determined from the DNA. The profile shows about 140,000 clones, roughly 77% of them singletons. About this clone itself: Its antigen remains unidentified.

The chain employs TRBV28 and TRBJ2-7, with 9 bases that match TRBD1. This clonotype was sampled from a man in his thirties or forties in good health and CMV-seronegative. The sample taken for sequencing was PBMCs. The DNA for the CDR3 is TGTGCCAGCACCGAAGCCGGGACAGGGTACTCCTACGAGCAGTACTTC. This translates into CASTEAGTGYSYEQYF.